A single sample is the source of the 21 T cell receptor beta chains below, sequenced in a study of early T cells in non-severe SARS-CoV-2 infection. Via MiXCR, TCRdb re-called the 5' RACE reads, giving one row per CDR3 protein. The table includes about 52,000 distinct CDR3 sequences, 9.5% to 12% detected once. Sequenced material: whole blood. These receptors were obtained from an adult who was a healthcare worker with PCR-confirmed SARS-CoV-2 infection or an uninfected control (not recorded which).

The V gene is TRBV5-1, the J gene TRBJ1-4; unclear D gene. Trimming shortened V by 4 bases and J by 6 bases, and 13 bases separated the two germline ends. The germline V gene encodes CDR1 SGHRS and CDR2 YFSETQ. The CDR3 length is 14 residues. CDR3 in amino acids: CASSPSPEDEKLFF. Here the CDR3 DNA reads TGCGCCAGCAGCCCTTCCCCAGAGGATGAAAAACTGTTTTTT.

The rearrangement uses TRBV12-3 or TRBV12-4 and TRBJ1-5; D unresolved. The germline V and J ends were trimmed by 6 bases and 9 bases, with 21 bases remaining between them. The CDR3 is made up of 15 amino acids. In DNA form, the CDR3 reads TGTGCCAGCAGCAAAGAGGCCACAAGTGGGCGGCCCCAGCATTTT. It is translated as CASSKEATSGRPQHF.

Comments on this clonotype: A much larger clonotype is one base distant, so this may be a read error. The chain uses TRBV15 and TRBJ2-3; D gene ambiguous. CDR3 length equals 16 residues. The germline V gene has CDR1 LNHNV and CDR2 YYDKDF (reference sequence). CDR3 coding DNA: TGTGCCACCAGCAGAGTTAGGCACTCGAGCACAGATACGCAGTTTTTT. Translated, it gives CATSRVRHSSTDTQFF.

The chain couples TRBV6-2 or TRBV6-3 to TRBJ2-1; no clear D. The CDR3 runs to 14 residues. Germline assignment: CDR1 MNHEY and CDR2 SVGEGT. The V gene lost 4 bases and the J gene lost 2 bases, with 9 bases spanning the gap. CDR3 amino acids: CASSSRQAYNEQFF. The CDR3 DNA reads as TGTGCCAGCAGTTCCCGCCAAGCCTACAATGAGCAGTTCTTC.

This clonotype appeared a few times. The V and J genes are TRBV7-9 and TRBJ2-5, with TRBD2 identical over 9 bases. The CDR3 consists of 17 residues. Germline loops: CDR1 SEHNR, CDR2 FQNEAQ (reference sequence). Trimming at V came to 3 bases and at J to 2 bases, leaving 10 bases not matched to a gene. This CDR3 reads CASSLASGTYPQETQYF. For the CDR3, the DNA is TGTGCCAGCAGCTTGGCTAGCGGGACTTACCCTCAAGAGACCCAGTACTTC. Supplemented by reference TRBV7-9 and TRBJ2-5, the full variable domain reads DTGVSQNPRHKITKRGQNVTFRCDPISEHNRLYWYRQTLGQGPEFLTYFQNEAQLEKSRLLSDRFSAERPKGSFSTLEIQRTEQGDSAMYLCASSLASGTYPQETQYFGPGTRLLVL.

This clonotype was recorded at least ten times. This chain connects TRBV18 to TRBJ2-3; TRBD1 agrees at 9 bases. There are 15 residues in the CDR3. Germline trimming cut 4 bases from V and 3 bases from J; bases unmatched to any gene: 5. Germline V CDR1 and CDR2: KGHSH, LQKENI. CDR3 loop: CASSLTGGETDTQYF. CDR3 DNA sequence: TGTGCCAGCTCACTAACAGGGGGCGAGACAGATACGCAGTATTTT.

The sample holds a few counts of this clonotype. This sequence joins TRBV6-6 and TRBJ1-1, with 7 bases matching TRBD1. This CDR3 is 16 amino acids long. Germline assignment: CDR1 MNHNY and CDR2 SVGAGI (reference sequence). V dropped 11 bases and J dropped 7; count of bases not matched to a gene: 22. The CDR3 sequence is CAVRDSPPKGSVEAFF. In DNA, the CDR3 is TGTGCCGTCAGGGACAGCCCCCCCAAGGGGTCTGTTGAAGCTTTCTTT.

Only a few counts were recorded for this clonotype. The gene calls are TRBV11-1 and TRBJ2-3; D is undetermined. This CDR3 is 13 amino acids long. Per germline, CDR1 SGHAT and CDR2 FQDESV (reference sequence). Trimming took off 5 bases at V and 3 bases at J, with 9 bases between the two ends. CDR3 bases: TGTGCCAGCAGCCTGCCCCGGACAGATACGCAGTATTTT. Its translation: CASSLPRTDTQYF.

The table lists this clonotype with many counts. CDR3 in amino acids: CASSQGFQVDQPQHF. The DNA for the CDR3 is TGCGCCAGCAGCCAAGGCTTTCAGGTCGACCAGCCCCAGCATTTT. V gene TRBV4-1 combines with J gene TRBJ1-5; D remains ambiguous. The CDR3 covers 15 residues. Looked up from germline, CDR1 is MGHRA and CDR2 is YSYEKL. V lost 1 base, J lost 7 bases, and 14 bases lay in between.

This clonotype was picked up a small number of times. The chain employs TRBV6-6 and TRBJ1-1; unclear D gene. V dropped 5 bases and J dropped 7 bases, with 8 bases sitting between them. The germline CDR1 and CDR2 sequences are MNHNY and SVGAGI (reference sequence). The CDR3 is made up of 11 amino acids. CDR3 protein: CASSNDREAFF. DNA for the CDR3: TGTGCCAGCAGTAATGACCGTGAAGCTTTCTTT.

This clonotype was seen many times. The V and J genes are TRBV7-2 and TRBJ2-5; no definite D call. Trimming took 0 bases from V and 6 from J, leaving 11 bases between them. Germline CDR1 reads SGHTA; CDR2 reads FQGNSA. The CDR3 is 14 residues long. The CDR3 nucleotides read TGTGCCAGCAGCTTAGCACCGAGGAGCAAGACCCAGTACTTC. It yields the protein CASSLAPRSKTQYF.

The rearrangement uses TRBV7-6 and TRBJ2-1; 11 bases are a match to TRBD2. After removal of 1 base from V and 6 bases from J, the junction contained 2 bases not matched to a gene. The germline gives CDR1 SGHVS, CDR2 FNYEAQ. This CDR3 has 15 residues. CDR3 in DNA: TGTGCCAGCAGCTTAGGCGGACTAGCGGGCAATGAGCAGTTCTTC. Translation gives CASSLGGLAGNEQFF.

The sample holds many counts of this clonotype. This CDR3 reads CASSLGPDSLNEQFF. DNA of the CDR3: TGTGCCAGCAGCTTAGGTCCGGACTCATTAAATGAGCAGTTCTTC. The V gene is TRBV7-6, the J gene TRBJ2-1, with D possibly being TRBD2 (5 bases). CDR3 length: 15 amino acids. With 1 base removed from V and 7 bases from J, the gap between germline ends came to 14 bases. The germline CDR1 and CDR2 sequences are SGHVS and FNYEAQ.

The V call is TRBV9, the J call TRBJ2-3, with D maybe TRBD2 (6 bases). The germline V and J ends were trimmed by 4 bases and 0 bases, with 9 bases remaining between them. CDR1 SGDLS and CDR2 YYNGEE come from the germline V gene. This CDR3 region has 14 residues. The CDR3 region is CASSISGSTDTQYF. In DNA form, the CDR3 reads TGTGCCAGCAGCATAAGCGGGAGCACAGATACGCAGTATTTT.

The gene calls are TRBV20-1 and TRBJ2-1; 9 bases fit TRBD1. This CDR3 spans 14 amino acids. Germline V lookup: CDR1 DFQATT, CDR2 SNEGSKA (reference sequence). The junction had 2 bases not matched to a gene; V was cut back by 4 bases and J by 1 base. The CDR3 spells CSATGQGSYNEQFF. Here the CDR3 DNA reads TGCAGTGCTACAGGACAGGGGTCCTACAATGAGCAGTTCTTC.

The V and J genes are TRBV10-3 and TRBJ2-3; D is unclear. There are 11 residues in the CDR3. From germline, CDR1 is ENHRY and CDR2 SYGVKD. V lost 8 bases to trimming and J lost 2 bases, with 5 bases between them. This chain's CDR3 is CAIALTDTQYF. The CDR3 DNA reads TGTGCCATCGCGCTCACAGATACGCAGTATTTT.

This sequence joins TRBV20-1 and TRBJ1-1; tentatively, D is TRBD1 (5 bases). The CDR3 has 12 residues. The germline gives CDR1 DFQATT, CDR2 SNEGSKA (reference sequence). V lost 0 bases and J 10 bases, leaving 12 bases between the germline ends. This CDR3 reads CSARDLGRGAFF. The CDR3 region has the DNA TGCAGTGCTAGAGATCTGGGGCGGGGAGCTTTCTTT.

The chain links TRBV7-9 to TRBJ1-2; 8 nucleotides agree with TRBD1. With 5 bases clipped from V and 2 bases from J, the junction kept 1 base outside the gene matches. CDR1 and CDR2 from the germline V gene are SEHNR and FQNEAQ (reference sequence). The CDR3 loop spans 13 amino acids. CDR3 DNA sequence: TGTGCCAGCAGCCGACAGGGGAACTATGGCTACACCTTC. Residues: CASSRQGNYGYTF.

The chain is built from TRBV7-8 and TRBJ2-6, with 13 bases aligning to TRBD2. CDR3 length equals 21 residues. The germline CDR1 and CDR2 sequences are SGHVS and FQNEAQ. Losses at the gene ends were 0 bases for V and 3 bases for J; bases not matched to a gene: 11. This CDR3 reads CASSLARLAGGLASGANVLTF. The CDR3 DNA sequence: TGTGCCAGCAGCTTAGCCCGACTAGCGGGGGGCTTGGCGAGTGGGGCCAACGTCCTGACTTTC.

This sequence joins TRBV12-3 or TRBV12-4 and TRBJ1-4, with D possibly being TRBD1 (5 bases). This CDR3 is built from 16 residues. V lost 2 bases, J lost 4 bases, and 14 bases lay in between. The CDR3 sequence is CASSLYISTDNEKLFF. CDR3 nucleotides: TGTGCCAGCAGTTTATACATTTCGACAGATAATGAAAAACTGTTTTTT.

This clonotype showed up many times. DNA of the CDR3: TGTGCCAGCAGTTACGGGGGCTCAGATACGCAGTATTTT. Translating it yields CASSYGGSDTQYF. The chain uses TRBV6-6 and TRBJ2-3, with D possibly TRBD1 on 6 matching bases. This CDR3 has 13 residues. The V gene's germline CDR1 is MNHNY and CDR2 SVGAGI (reference sequence). The ends were cut back, 2 bases at V and 4 bases at J, with 7 bases in the middle.